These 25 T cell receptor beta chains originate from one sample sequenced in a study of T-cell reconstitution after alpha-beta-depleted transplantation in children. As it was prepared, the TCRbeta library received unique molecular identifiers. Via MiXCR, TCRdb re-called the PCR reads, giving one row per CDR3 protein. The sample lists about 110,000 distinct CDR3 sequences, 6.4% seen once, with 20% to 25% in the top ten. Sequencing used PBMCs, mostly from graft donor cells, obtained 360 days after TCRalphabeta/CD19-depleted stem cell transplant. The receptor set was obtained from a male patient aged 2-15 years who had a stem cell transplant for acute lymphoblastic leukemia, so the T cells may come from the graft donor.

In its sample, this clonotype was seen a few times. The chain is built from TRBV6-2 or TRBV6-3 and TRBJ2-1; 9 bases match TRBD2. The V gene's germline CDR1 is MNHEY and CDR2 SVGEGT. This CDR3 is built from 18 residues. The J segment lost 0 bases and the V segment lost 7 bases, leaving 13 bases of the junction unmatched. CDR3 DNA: TGTGCCAGCAAAGGTAGCGGGGGCCCCGCGCGCTCCTACAATGAGCAGTTCTTC. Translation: CASKGSGGPARSYNEQFF.

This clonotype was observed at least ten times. CDR3 in DNA: TGTGCCAGTGGAGAGCGCCCCACAGATACGCAGTATTTT. Translated: CASGERPTDTQYF. This rearrangement joins TRBV2 to TRBJ2-3; D uncertain. This CDR3 is built from 13 residues. Germline loops: CDR1 SNHLY, CDR2 FYNNEI. Trimming removed 9 bases at V and 2 bases at J, with 12 bases between.

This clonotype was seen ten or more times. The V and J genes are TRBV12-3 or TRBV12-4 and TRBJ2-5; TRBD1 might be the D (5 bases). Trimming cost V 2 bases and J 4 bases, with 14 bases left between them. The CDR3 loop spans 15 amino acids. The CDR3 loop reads CASSLKGRSRETQYF. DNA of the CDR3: TGTGCCAGCAGTTTAAAGGGGCGATCAAGAGAGACCCAGTACTTC.

CDR3 region: CASTPSGGGGETQYF. The CDR3 coding sequence is TGTGCCAGCACCCCCTCCGGGGGGGGCGGAGAGACCCAGTACTTC. This chain joins TRBV25-1 and TRBJ2-5; 8 bases agree with TRBD2. Germline CDR1 MGHDK, CDR2 SYGVNS. The CDR3 loop spans 15 amino acids. V shed 7 bases, J shed 4 bases, and the junction held 11 bases outside the gene matches. The whole variable domain, filled in from reference TRBV25-1 and TRBJ2-5, reads EADIYQTPRYLVIGTGKKITLECSQTMGHDKMYWYQQDPGMELHLIHYSYGVNSTEKGDLSSESTVSRIRTEHFPLTLESARPSHTSQYLCASTPSGGGGETQYFGPGTRLLVL.

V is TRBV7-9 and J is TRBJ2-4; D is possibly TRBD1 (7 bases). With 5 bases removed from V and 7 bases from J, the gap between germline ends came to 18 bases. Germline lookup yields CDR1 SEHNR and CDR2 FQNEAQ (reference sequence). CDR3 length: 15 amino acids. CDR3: CASSAQGGGWNIQYF. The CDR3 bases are TGTGCCAGCAGCGCCCAGGGGGGCGGGTGGAACATTCAGTACTTC. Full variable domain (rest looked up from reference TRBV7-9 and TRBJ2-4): DTGVSQNPRHKITKRGQNVTFRCDPISEHNRLYWYRQTLGQGPEFLTYFQNEAQLEKSRLLSDRFSAERPKGSFSTLEIQRTEQGDSAMYLCASSAQGGGWNIQYFGAGTRLSVL.

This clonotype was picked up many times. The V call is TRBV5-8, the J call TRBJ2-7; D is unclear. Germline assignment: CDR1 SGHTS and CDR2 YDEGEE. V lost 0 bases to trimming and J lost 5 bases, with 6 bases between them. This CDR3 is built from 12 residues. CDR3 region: CASSLGPHEQYF. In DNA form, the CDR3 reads TGTGCCAGCAGCTTGGGCCCCCACGAGCAGTACTTC.

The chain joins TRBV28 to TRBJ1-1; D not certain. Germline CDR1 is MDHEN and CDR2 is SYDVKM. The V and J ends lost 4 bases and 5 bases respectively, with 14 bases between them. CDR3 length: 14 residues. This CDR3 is CASSSTGGKTEAFF. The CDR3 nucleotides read TGTGCCAGCAGTTCCACCGGAGGGAAGACTGAAGCTTTCTTT. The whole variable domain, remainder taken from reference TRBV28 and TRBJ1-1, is DVKVTQSSRYLVKRTGEKVFLECVQDMDHENMFWYRQDPGLGLRLIYFSYDVKMKEKGDIPEGYSVSREKKERFSLILESASTNQTSMYLCASSSTGGKTEAFFGQGTRLTVV.

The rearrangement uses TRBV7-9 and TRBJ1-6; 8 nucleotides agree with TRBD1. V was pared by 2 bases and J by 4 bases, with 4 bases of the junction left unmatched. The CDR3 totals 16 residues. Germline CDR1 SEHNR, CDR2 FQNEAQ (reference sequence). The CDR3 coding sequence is TGTGCCAGCAGCTTACAGGGGGCCAGATATAATTCACCCCTCCACTTT. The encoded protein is CASSLQGARYNSPLHF.

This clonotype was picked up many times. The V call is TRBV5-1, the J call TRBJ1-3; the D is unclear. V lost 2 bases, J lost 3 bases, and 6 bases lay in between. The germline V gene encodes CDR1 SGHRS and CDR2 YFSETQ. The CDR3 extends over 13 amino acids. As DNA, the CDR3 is TGCGCCAGCAGCTTTGGAGATGGAAACACCATATATTTT. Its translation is CASSFGDGNTIYF.

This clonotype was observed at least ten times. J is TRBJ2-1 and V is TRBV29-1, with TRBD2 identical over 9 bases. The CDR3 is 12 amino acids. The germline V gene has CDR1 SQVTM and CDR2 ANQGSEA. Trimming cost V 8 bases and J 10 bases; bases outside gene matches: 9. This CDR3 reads CSFSGGFNEQFF. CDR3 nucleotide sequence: TGCAGCTTTAGCGGGGGCTTCAACGAGCAGTTCTTC.

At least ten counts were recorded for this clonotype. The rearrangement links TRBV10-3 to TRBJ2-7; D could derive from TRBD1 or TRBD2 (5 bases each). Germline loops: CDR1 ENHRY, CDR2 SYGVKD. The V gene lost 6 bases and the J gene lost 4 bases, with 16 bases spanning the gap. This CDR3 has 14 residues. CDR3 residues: CAIRREGPLYEQYF. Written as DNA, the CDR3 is TGTGCCATCAGAAGAGAGGGACCGTTATACGAGCAGTACTTC.

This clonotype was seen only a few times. The CDR3 loop reads CASSPAGRRKGTQYF. Written as DNA, the CDR3 is TGTGCCAGCAGCCCGGCGGGACGGAGGAAAGGGACCCAGTACTTC. V usage is TRBV5-6 and J usage is TRBJ2-5; D perhaps matches TRBD2 (6 bases). CDR1 SGHDT and CDR2 YYEEEE come from the germline V gene. This CDR3 is built from 15 residues. With 4 bases removed from V and 7 bases from J, the gap between germline ends came to 20 bases.

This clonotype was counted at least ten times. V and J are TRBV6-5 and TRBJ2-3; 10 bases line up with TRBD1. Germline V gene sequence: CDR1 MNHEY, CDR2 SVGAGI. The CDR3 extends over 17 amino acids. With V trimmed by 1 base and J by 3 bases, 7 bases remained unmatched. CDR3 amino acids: CASSYFPGTGETDTQYF. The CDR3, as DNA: TGTGCCAGCAGTTACTTTCCCGGGACAGGGGAGACAGATACGCAGTATTTT.

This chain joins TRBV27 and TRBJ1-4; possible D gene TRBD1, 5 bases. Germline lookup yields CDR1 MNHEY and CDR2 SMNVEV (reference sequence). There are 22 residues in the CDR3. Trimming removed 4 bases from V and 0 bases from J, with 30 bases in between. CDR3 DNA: TGTGCCAGCAGTTGGGAATCTAAATTGGGACTCCCCAAATTTGCAACTAATGAAAAACTGTTTTTT. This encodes CASSWESKLGLPKFATNEKLFF.

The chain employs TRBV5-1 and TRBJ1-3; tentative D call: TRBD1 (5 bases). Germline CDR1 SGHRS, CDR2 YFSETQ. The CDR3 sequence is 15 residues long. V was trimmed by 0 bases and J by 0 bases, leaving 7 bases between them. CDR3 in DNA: TGCGCCAGCAGCTTGGGACAGCGCTCTGGAAACACCATATATTTT. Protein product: CASSLGQRSGNTIYF.

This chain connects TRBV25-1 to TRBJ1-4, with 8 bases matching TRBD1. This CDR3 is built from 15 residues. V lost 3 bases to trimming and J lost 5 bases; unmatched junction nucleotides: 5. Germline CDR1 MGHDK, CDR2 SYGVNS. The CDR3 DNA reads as TGTGCCAGCAGTGACCGGACAGGGAGAAATGAAAAACTGTTTTTT. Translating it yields CASSDRTGRNEKLFF.

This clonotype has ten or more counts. The CDR3 DNA reads TGTGCCAGCAGCCTTGCCGGGCAGAAGAACACTGAAGCTTTCTTT. Its protein product is CASSLAGQKNTEAFF. This chain connects TRBV25-1 to TRBJ1-1, with D uncertain. Trimming took off 6 bases at V and 1 base at J, with 15 bases between the two ends. Germline V gene sequence: CDR1 MGHDK, CDR2 SYGVNS. The CDR3 covers 15 residues.

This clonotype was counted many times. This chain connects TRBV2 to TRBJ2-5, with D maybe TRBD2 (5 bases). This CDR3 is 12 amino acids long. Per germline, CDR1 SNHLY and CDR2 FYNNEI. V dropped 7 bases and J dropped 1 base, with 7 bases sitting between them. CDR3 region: CASMEAQETQYF. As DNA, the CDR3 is TGTGCCAGCATGGAGGCCCAAGAGACCCAGTACTTC.

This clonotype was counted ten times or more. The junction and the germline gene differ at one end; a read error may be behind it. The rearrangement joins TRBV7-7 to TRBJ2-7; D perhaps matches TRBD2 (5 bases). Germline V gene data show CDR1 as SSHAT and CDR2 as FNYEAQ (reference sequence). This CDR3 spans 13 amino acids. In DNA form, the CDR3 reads TGTGCTAGCAGCTTAGAACTAGACGACGAGCAGTACTTC. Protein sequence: CASSLELDDEQYF.

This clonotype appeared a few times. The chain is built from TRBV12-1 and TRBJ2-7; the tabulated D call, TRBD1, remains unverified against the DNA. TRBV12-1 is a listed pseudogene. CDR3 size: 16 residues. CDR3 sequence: CASSGGTGGSPYEQYF. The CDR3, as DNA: TGTGCCAGCAGCGGTGGGACAGGGGGTTCCCCCTACGAGCAGTACTTC.

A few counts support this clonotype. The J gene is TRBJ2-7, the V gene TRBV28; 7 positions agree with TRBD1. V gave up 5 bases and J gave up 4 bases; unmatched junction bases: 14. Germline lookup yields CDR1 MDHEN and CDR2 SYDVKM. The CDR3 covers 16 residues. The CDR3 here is CASSPSPGTDPYEQYF. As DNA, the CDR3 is TGTGCCAGCAGTCCTAGTCCCGGGACAGACCCATACGAGCAGTACTTC.

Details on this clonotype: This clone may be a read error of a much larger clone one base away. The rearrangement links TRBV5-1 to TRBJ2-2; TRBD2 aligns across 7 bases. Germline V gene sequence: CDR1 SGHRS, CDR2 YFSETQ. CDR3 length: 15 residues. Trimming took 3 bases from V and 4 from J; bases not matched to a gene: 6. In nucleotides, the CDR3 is TGCGCCAGCAGCTCAAGCTCGGGGGGCACCGGGGAGCTGTTTTTT. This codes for CASSSSSGGTGELFF.

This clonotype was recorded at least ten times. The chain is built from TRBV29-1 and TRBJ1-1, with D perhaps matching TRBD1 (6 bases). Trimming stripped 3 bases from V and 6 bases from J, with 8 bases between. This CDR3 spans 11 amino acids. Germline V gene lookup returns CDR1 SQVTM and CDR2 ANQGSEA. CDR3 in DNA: TGCAGCGTTGAGGGACAAGCTGAAGCTTTCTTT. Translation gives CSVEGQAEAFF.

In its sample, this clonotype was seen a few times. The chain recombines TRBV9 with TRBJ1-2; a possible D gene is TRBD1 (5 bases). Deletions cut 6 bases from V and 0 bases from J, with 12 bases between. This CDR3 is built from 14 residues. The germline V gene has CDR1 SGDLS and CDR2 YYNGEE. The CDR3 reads CASNLGDSNYGYTF. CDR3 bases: TGTGCCAGCAATCTAGGGGACTCTAACTATGGCTACACCTTC.

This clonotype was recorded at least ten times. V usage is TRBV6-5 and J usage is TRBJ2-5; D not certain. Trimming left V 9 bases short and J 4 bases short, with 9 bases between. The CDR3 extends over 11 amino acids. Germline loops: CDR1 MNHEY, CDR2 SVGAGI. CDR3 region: CASSKGETQYF. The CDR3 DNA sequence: TGTGCCAGTTCTAAGGGAGAGACCCAGTACTTC.